A selection of T cell receptor beta chains follows, all from one sample in a study of control samples from healthy donors and cancer patients. Assay: immunoSEQ multiplex PCR; the TCRdb copy retains only in-frame clones and omits some. This table has roughly 200,000 clones, around 94% appearing once. Sequencing input: blood. These receptor sequences come from a man aged 45-60 years in good health. The CDR3 runs from the conserved cysteine through the conserved F or W. The order of the fields is V gene, J gene, D gene, clone size, CDR3 protein, CDR3 DNA. The D gene is left open where the match is weak. Clone size appears in some rows only: once, few, many, or a class for an expanded clone.

v_gene: TRBV6-6
j_gene: TRBJ1-4
d_gene: .
abundance: .
CDR3aa: CASSKGGGSNEKLFF
CDR3nt: TGTGCCAGCAGTAAAGGCGGGGGTAGTAATGAAAAACTGTTTTTT

v_gene: TRBV12-3/TRBV12-4
j_gene: TRBJ2-1
d_gene: .
abundance: .
CDR3aa: CASSLTGNEQFF
CDR3nt: TGTGCCAGCAGTTTAACTGGGAATGAGCAGTTCTTC

v_gene: TRBV19
j_gene: TRBJ2-3
d_gene: .
abundance: .
CDR3aa: CATRSGGLPHTDTQYF
CDR3nt: TGTGCCACCAGATCCGGGGGCCTTCCACACACAGATACGCAGTATTTT

v_gene: TRBV5-5
j_gene: TRBJ2-7
d_gene: TRBD1
abundance: .
CDR3aa: CASSLGPGQGSEYF
CDR3nt: TGTGCCAGCAGCTTGGGTCCGGGACAGGGCTCGGAGTACTTC

v_gene: TRBV5-4
j_gene: TRBJ2-3
d_gene: TRBD2
abundance: .
CDR3aa: CASSLKTSGGWADTQYF
CDR3nt: TGTGCCAGCAGCTTGAAGACTAGCGGGGGATGGGCAGATACGCAGTATTTT

v_gene: TRBV2
j_gene: TRBJ2-7
d_gene: .
abundance: once
CDR3aa: CASSLDGKYYEQYF
CDR3nt: TGTGCCAGCAGCCTAGACGGGAAATACTACGAGCAGTACTTC

v_gene: TRBV3-1/TRBV3-2
j_gene: TRBJ2-7
d_gene: TRBD2
abundance: .
CDR3aa: CASSRASGGPRVEQYF
CDR3nt: TGTGCCAGCAGCCGTGCTAGCGGGGGCCCCCGCGTTGAGCAGTACTTC

v_gene: TRBV5-1
j_gene: TRBJ1-1
d_gene: TRBD1
abundance: .
CDR3aa: CASSSAGGLTEAFF
CDR3nt: TGCGCCAGCAGCTCGGCAGGGGGACTCACTGAAGCTTTCTTT

v_gene: TRBV6-5
j_gene: TRBJ1-5
d_gene: .
abundance: .
CDR3aa: CASSRGTNQPQHF
CDR3nt: TGTGCCAGCAGCCGGGGGACTAATCAGCCCCAGCATTTT

v_gene: TRBV5-1
j_gene: TRBJ2-5
d_gene: TRBD2
abundance: .
CDR3aa: CASTLGGVQETQYF
CDR3nt: TGCGCCAGCACCCTGGGAGGGGTCCAAGAGACCCAGTACTTC

v_gene: TRBV19
j_gene: TRBJ1-3
d_gene: TRBD1
abundance: once
CDR3aa: CATRQGPGNTIYF
CDR3nt: TGTGCCACCAGACAGGGACCAGGAAACACCATATATTTT

v_gene: TRBV7-8
j_gene: TRBJ1-5
d_gene: .
abundance: .
CDR3aa: CASSLVSNQPQHF
CDR3nt: TGTGCCAGCAGCTTAGTAAGCAATCAGCCCCAGCATTTT

v_gene: TRBV6-2/TRBV6-3
j_gene: TRBJ2-6
d_gene: TRBD1
abundance: .
CDR3aa: CASSRDRGPGANVLTF
CDR3nt: TGTGCCAGCAGTCGGGACAGGGGGCCTGGGGCCAACGTCCTGACTTTC

v_gene: TRBV4-1
j_gene: TRBJ1-2
d_gene: TRBD1
abundance: .
CDR3aa: CASSQGRQGRYGYTF
CDR3nt: TGCGCCAGCAGCCAGGGTCGACAGGGCCGCTATGGCTACACCTTC

v_gene: TRBV19
j_gene: TRBJ1-2
d_gene: TRBD1
abundance: .
CDR3aa: CASSFGQEGGYTF
CDR3nt: TGTGCCAGTAGTTTTGGACAGGAGGGTGGCTACACCTTC

v_gene: TRBV4-3
j_gene: TRBJ1-1
d_gene: .
abundance: .
CDR3aa: CASSQQGQTNTEAFF
CDR3nt: TGCGCCAGCAGCCAGCAAGGACAGACGAACACTGAAGCTTTCTTT

v_gene: TRBV5-1
j_gene: TRBJ2-7
d_gene: .
abundance: .
CDR3aa: CASSLVAGVLSYEQYF
CDR3nt: TGCGCCAGCAGCTTGGTCGCAGGGGTCCTCTCCTACGAGCAGTACTTC

v_gene: TRBV12-3/TRBV12-4
j_gene: TRBJ1-2
d_gene: .
abundance: once
CDR3aa: CASSLMGEDGYTF
CDR3nt: TGTGCCAGCAGTTTGATGGGGGAGGATGGCTACACCTTC

v_gene: TRBV6-5
j_gene: TRBJ2-2
d_gene: .
abundance: .
CDR3aa: CASTPTGDPGELFF
CDR3nt: TGTGCCAGCACCCCGACAGGAGATCCCGGGGAGCTGTTTTTT

v_gene: TRBV15
j_gene: TRBJ1-3
d_gene: .
abundance: .
CDR3aa: CATSRDPTAGLNTIYF
CDR3nt: TGTGCCACCAGCAGAGATCCAACTGCAGGACTGAACACCATATATTTT

v_gene: TRBV6-6
j_gene: TRBJ2-1
d_gene: .
abundance: .
CDR3aa: CASSYSKREINPEQFF
CDR3nt: TGTGCCAGCAGTTACTCGAAAAGGGAAATTAATCCTGAGCAGTTCTTC

v_gene: TRBV11-2
j_gene: TRBJ1-1
d_gene: TRBD1
abundance: .
CDR3aa: CASSPGGRGSNTEAFF
CDR3nt: TGTGCCAGCAGCCCCGGAGGCAGGGGGAGTAACACTGAAGCTTTCTTT

v_gene: TRBV2
j_gene: TRBJ2-2
d_gene: .
abundance: .
CDR3aa: CASSEEGVGELFF
CDR3nt: TGTGCCAGCAGTGAAGAGGGGGTCGGGGAGCTGTTTTTT

v_gene: TRBV28
j_gene: TRBJ1-4
d_gene: .
abundance: .
CDR3aa: CASNIPRTNEKLFF
CDR3nt: TGTGCCAGCAACATTCCCCGCACTAATGAAAAACTGTTTTTT

v_gene: TRBV18
j_gene: TRBJ1-5
d_gene: TRBD1
abundance: .
CDR3aa: CASSPPGGFGQPQHF
CDR3nt: TGTGCCAGCTCACCACCAGGGGGCTTCGGTCAGCCCCAGCATTTT

v_gene: TRBV19
j_gene: TRBJ1-2
d_gene: .
abundance: .
CDR3aa: CATELIQGRGYTF
CDR3nt: TGTGCCACGGAACTAATACAGGGTAGGGGCTACACCTTC

v_gene: TRBV6-6
j_gene: TRBJ1-1
d_gene: .
abundance: .
CDR3aa: CASSYALSGNTEAFF
CDR3nt: TGTGCCAGCAGTTACGCCCTAAGTGGGAACACTGAAGCTTTCTTT

v_gene: TRBV5-5
j_gene: TRBJ1-3
d_gene: .
abundance: .
CDR3aa: CASSLAGQSGNTIYF
CDR3nt: TGTGCCAGCAGCTTGGCCGGGCAGTCTGGAAACACCATATATTTT

v_gene: TRBV28
j_gene: TRBJ1-6
d_gene: .
abundance: .
CDR3aa: CASSVTSYNSPLHF
CDR3nt: TGTGCCAGCAGTGTTACGAGCTATAATTCACCCCTCCACTTT

v_gene: TRBV3-1/TRBV3-2
j_gene: TRBJ1-1
d_gene: .
abundance: once
CDR3aa: CASSQDRPGNTEAFF
CDR3nt: TGTGCCAGCAGCCAGGACAGACCCGGGAACACTGAAGCTTTCTTT

v_gene: TRBV27
j_gene: TRBJ1-3
d_gene: .
abundance: .
CDR3aa: CASSFQLGNTIYF
CDR3nt: TGTGCCAGCAGTTTTCAGCTTGGAAACACCATATATTTT

v_gene: TRBV7-6
j_gene: TRBJ1-1
d_gene: .
abundance: .
CDR3aa: CASSSLTRDTTEAFF
CDR3nt: TGTGCCAGCAGCTCGCTCACTCGGGACACCACTGAAGCTTTCTTT

v_gene: TRBV29-1
j_gene: TRBJ2-3
d_gene: .
abundance: .
CDR3aa: CSVAGGDSTDTQYF
CDR3nt: TGCAGCGTCGCCGGGGGAGATTCCACAGATACGCAGTATTTT

v_gene: TRBV3-1/TRBV3-2
j_gene: TRBJ1-6
d_gene: .
abundance: once
CDR3aa: CASSQDGSGRSPLHF
CDR3nt: TGTGCCAGCAGCCAAGACGGCAGCGGGAGATCACCCCTCCACTTT

v_gene: TRBV28
j_gene: TRBJ1-3
d_gene: TRBD1
abundance: .
CDR3aa: CASSRSGTGYSGNTIYF
CDR3nt: TGTGCCAGCAGTCGCTCCGGGACAGGCTACTCTGGAAACACCATATATTTT

v_gene: TRBV6-5
j_gene: TRBJ2-5
d_gene: .
abundance: .
CDR3aa: CASRANAGYQETQYF
CDR3nt: TGTGCCAGCAGGGCGAACGCGGGTTATCAAGAGACCCAGTACTTC

v_gene: TRBV24-1
j_gene: TRBJ2-3
d_gene: TRBD2
abundance: .
CDR3aa: CATSDLTSGGTDTQYF
CDR3nt: TGTGCCACCAGTGATTTGACTAGCGGGGGCACAGATACGCAGTATTTT

v_gene: TRBV5-1
j_gene: TRBJ2-7
d_gene: .
abundance: few
CDR3aa: CASGKDSTYEQYF
CDR3nt: TGCGCCAGCGGAAAAGACAGCACCTACGAGCAGTACTTC

v_gene: TRBV5-4
j_gene: TRBJ2-3
d_gene: .
abundance: .
CDR3aa: CASSLVGYTDTQYF
CDR3nt: TGTGCCAGCAGCTTGGTGGGTTACACAGATACGCAGTATTTT

v_gene: TRBV9
j_gene: TRBJ1-3
d_gene: .
abundance: .
CDR3aa: CASSPSLENTIYF
CDR3nt: TGTGCCAGCAGCCCTTCCCTCGAAAACACCATATATTTT

v_gene: TRBV9
j_gene: TRBJ2-2
d_gene: .
abundance: .
CDR3aa: CASSATSLFGGELFF
CDR3nt: TGTGCCAGCAGCGCAACTAGCTTGTTCGGCGGGGAGCTGTTTTTT

v_gene: TRBV6-5
j_gene: TRBJ1-2
d_gene: TRBD1
abundance: .
CDR3aa: CASSSRTGGNYGYTF
CDR3nt: TGTGCCAGCAGTTCCCGGACAGGGGGGAACTATGGCTACACCTTC

v_gene: TRBV6-5
j_gene: TRBJ1-1
d_gene: TRBD1
abundance: .
CDR3aa: CASSSTDRVGRGAFF
CDR3nt: TGTGCCAGCAGTTCCACGGACAGGGTGGGAAGGGGAGCTTTCTTT

v_gene: TRBV15
j_gene: TRBJ2-1
d_gene: .
abundance: .
CDR3aa: CATSRDPTGTFNEQFF
CDR3nt: TGTGCCACCAGCAGAGATCCCACAGGAACGTTCAATGAGCAGTTCTTC

v_gene: TRBV5-1
j_gene: TRBJ1-4
d_gene: TRBD1
abundance: .
CDR3aa: CASSLGQGVTNEKLFF
CDR3nt: TGCGCCAGCAGCTTAGGACAGGGGGTAACTAATGAAAAACTGTTTTTT

v_gene: TRBV11-2
j_gene: TRBJ1-3
d_gene: .
abundance: .
CDR3aa: CASSLPPGMSGNTIYF
CDR3nt: TGTGCCAGCAGCTTACCCCCGGGGATGAGCGGAAACACCATATATTTT

v_gene: TRBV9
j_gene: TRBJ2-5
d_gene: .
abundance: once
CDR3aa: CASSVEVSGWETQYF
CDR3nt: TGTGCCAGCAGCGTAGAGGTCTCGGGGTGGGAGACCCAGTACTTC

v_gene: TRBV5-5
j_gene: TRBJ1-2
d_gene: TRBD1
abundance: .
CDR3aa: CASSLAISSGTGSYGYTF
CDR3nt: TGTGCCAGCAGCTTGGCGATAAGTTCCGGGACAGGGAGCTATGGCTACACCTTC

v_gene: TRBV19
j_gene: TRBJ1-1
d_gene: .
abundance: .
CDR3aa: CASSPSNQYTEAFF
CDR3nt: TGTGCCAGTAGTCCCAGTAATCAGTACACTGAAGCTTTCTTT

v_gene: TRBV15
j_gene: TRBJ1-1
d_gene: TRBD1
abundance: .
CDR3aa: CATSRSRDRGLVTEAFF
CDR3nt: TGTGCCACCAGCAGATCTCGAGACAGGGGGCTGGTCACTGAAGCTTTCTTT

v_gene: TRBV3-1/TRBV3-2
j_gene: TRBJ1-1
d_gene: .
abundance: .
CDR3aa: CASSPPYRGAEAFF
CDR3nt: TGTGCCAGCAGCCCGCCCTATAGGGGCGCTGAAGCTTTCTTT

v_gene: TRBV7-8
j_gene: TRBJ2-3
d_gene: .
abundance: .
CDR3aa: CASSLSLRTGEYF
CDR3nt: TGTGCCAGCAGCTTATCTTTACGGACGGGGGAGTATTTT

v_gene: TRBV7-9
j_gene: TRBJ1-1
d_gene: .
abundance: few
CDR3aa: CASTREVGNTEAFF
CDR3nt: TGTGCCAGCACCCGAGAGGTAGGAAACACTGAAGCTTTCTTT